The present T cell receptor (beta chain) was sequenced within a study of tumor-infiltrating lymphocytes in primary liver carcinoma. Study-wide context: The patients comprised men and women between the ages of 30 and 69 years. There were tumors of stage T1-T3 N0M0, each 4.2 to 10 cm across. General study points: Tumors had a significantly higher top-250-clone fraction than blood (p = 0.039).

Per germline, CDR1 WSHSY and CDR2 SAAADI. The V and J ends lost 10 bases and 8 bases respectively, with 15 bases between them. The CDR3 extends over 12 amino acids. With regard to this clonotype: Its cognate antigen is unknown. A much larger clone differs by one base, so this may be a read error.

From approximately 550 ng of total RNA, TCR beta-specific cDNA was reverse-transcribed using a constant-region primer. Sequencing libraries for TCR beta derived from three nested multiplex PCR rounds that used slightly modified ARM-PCR. TRBV1-TRBV30 forward primers paired with a C-beta reverse primer were used in the first two PCR rounds, which ran about 11 cycles each. One entry per CDR3 protein results from TCRdb running MiXCR on the multiplex PCR reads. The data contain about 96,000 distinct CDR3 sequences, about 70% of them seen just once; the ten biggest clones take up around 30%. Both RNA and DNA were isolated together from about 19-30 mg of bulk tissue that had not been sorted.

This receptor was obtained from a man aged 40-50 years with primary liver carcinoma and hepatitis B virus infection. This rearrangement joins TRBV10-2 to TRBJ2-1; D perhaps matches TRBD1 (5 bases). Sequencing input: tumor-adjacent normal liver tissue. CDR3 sequence reads: CATRNRQDEQFF. CDR3 nucleotides: TGCGCCACCAGGAACAGGCAGGATGAGCAGTTCTTC.